The entry that follows covers one TCR beta chain sequence. No antigen is known for it. The data stem from a study of T cells in localized non-small cell lung cancer. Study-level results: Heterogeneity within the tumor remains possible, as just one region underwent sequencing. Adjacent lung had a median around 60 of the 100 largest tumor clones.

Profiling relied on immunoSEQ multiplex PCR, and the TCRdb table lists in-frame clones only, not all of them. Here the sample spans 5,500 to 7,000 clones, around half being singletons. The CDR3 is made up of 15 amino acids. V was clipped by 6 bases and J by 4 bases; unmatched bases: 7. Looked up from germline, CDR1 is LGHNT and CDR2 is FRNRAP. This chain connects TRBV12-5 to TRBJ1-1, with TRBD1 matching 11 bases. Sequencing used lymph node tissue, obtained before any cancer treatment. The clonotype was recovered from a man between 40 and 69 years old with stage I lung adenocarcinoma. The CDR3 region has the DNA TGTGCTAGTGGAGACGTTGGGACAGGGGGCACTGAAGCTTTCTTT. Translated: CASGDVGTGGTEAFF.